This T cell receptor (beta chain) was sequenced during a study of blood T cell repertoires in COVID-19. The wider study: The United States, Italy and Spain supplied acute and convalescent COVID-19 samples.

Relative to its sample, this clone is medium-sized. The CDR3 is 14 amino acids. Germline V gene lookup returns CDR1 LGHDT and CDR2 YNNKEL (reference sequence). Trimming cost V 1 base and J 2 bases, with 7 bases left between them. The repertoire was sequenced with immunoSEQ multiplex PCR; TCRdb's copy has only in-frame clones and lacks some. Of about 190,000 clones in the sample, around 82% are singletons; the top ten hold about 5.5%. The sequence was collected from a woman aged 55-75 years with acute COVID-19. V gene TRBV3-1 (or the pseudogene TRBV3-2) combines with J gene TRBJ2-3; D perhaps matches TRBD1 (5 bases). The sequenced sample consisted of PBMCs or T cells enriched from blood (not recorded which). This chain's CDR3 is CASSQGQFTDTQYF. In DNA form, the CDR3 reads TGTGCCAGCAGCCAAGGACAGTTCACAGATACGCAGTATTTT.